This entry lists 21 T cell receptor beta chains sequenced from one sample in a study of blood T cell repertoires in COVID-19. Method: immunoSEQ multiplex PCR; TCRdb's copy keeps in-frame clones and lacks some. Of about 250,000 clones listed, roughly 84% are singletons. The sample consisted of peripheral blood. The receptor set was obtained from a man in his forties or fifties with active or convalescent COVID-19.

The chain carries TRBV5-1 and TRBJ1-1; possibly TRBD1 for D (6 bases). Germline lookup yields CDR1 SGHRS and CDR2 YFSETQ. V was clipped by 2 bases and J by 4 bases, with 9 bases between them. This CDR3 has 13 residues. The CDR3 DNA follows: TGCGCCAGCAGCTTCGGACAGTCCACTGAAGCTTTCTTT. Protein product: CASSFGQSTEAFF.

This chain joins TRBV6-5 and TRBJ1-1; the match to TRBD1 covers 8 bases. Germline V CDR1 and CDR2: MNHEY, SVGAGI. The V and J ends lost 4 bases and 4 bases, in that order; junction bases with no gene match: 2. This CDR3 spans 13 amino acids. The CDR3 protein is CASSFGQGTEAFF. CDR3 coding DNA: TGTGCCAGCAGTTTTGGACAGGGCACTGAAGCTTTCTTT.

This clone was recorded a few times. The chain links TRBV7-3 to TRBJ2-1; TRBD2 agrees at 9 bases. After removal of 2 bases from V and 8 bases from J, the junction contained 7 bases not matched to a gene. Germline CDR1 is SGHTA and CDR2 is FQGTGA. The length of the CDR3 is 15 residues. Here the CDR3 reads CASSLGSGGFDEQFF. In nucleotides, the CDR3 is TGTGCCAGCAGCTTAGGTAGCGGGGGCTTTGATGAGCAGTTCTTC.

The chain recombines TRBV6-5 with TRBJ1-2; a possible D gene is TRBD1 (6 bases). Germline V gene data show CDR1 as MNHEY and CDR2 as SVGAGI. Trimming stripped 11 bases from V and 2 bases from J, with 15 bases between. This CDR3 spans 13 amino acids. As DNA, the CDR3 is TGTGCCCATCGACAGGCCGCGAACTATGGCTACACCTTC. Protein product: CAHRQAANYGYTF.

This clone has just one count. The chain employs TRBV14 and TRBJ1-2; TRBD1 might be the D (5 bases). CDR1 is SGHDN and CDR2 is FVKESK in the germline V gene. This CDR3 is built from 14 residues. The germline V and J ends were trimmed by 0 bases and 8 bases, with 13 bases remaining between them. The CDR3 DNA reads as TGTGCCAGCAGCCAAGATGGAAGGGGCTGGGGCTACACCTTC. Translation: CASSQDGRGWGYTF.

The gene calls are TRBV7-2 and TRBJ2-5; possibly TRBD2 for D (5 bases). The germline V and J ends were trimmed by 1 base and 2 bases, with 14 bases remaining between them. The CDR3 extends over 16 amino acids. CDR1 is SGHTA and CDR2 is FQGNSA in the germline V gene. Here the CDR3 DNA reads TGTGCCAGCAGCTTAGTCGGGGATGGCCCACAAGAGACCCAGTACTTC. Translated, it gives CASSLVGDGPQETQYF.

V gene TRBV18 combines with J gene TRBJ2-7; D is unclear. CDR3 length: 12 residues. Deletions cut 3 bases from V and 2 bases from J, with 5 bases between. Germline CDR1 KGHSH, CDR2 LQKENI. CDR3 DNA sequence: TGTGCCAGCTCACCGAGCCCCTACGAGCAGTACTTC. This gives the protein CASSPSPYEQYF.

V is TRBV29-1 and J is TRBJ2-3, with 9 bases fitting TRBD2. The length of the CDR3 is 14 residues. Germline assignment: CDR1 SQVTM and CDR2 ANQGSEA. V shed 6 bases, J shed 2 bases, and the junction held 6 bases outside the gene matches. CDR3 DNA: TGCAGCGTGGCCATAGCGGGGGTCACAGATACGCAGTATTTT. Amino acid sequence: CSVAIAGVTDTQYF.

This clone appeared once. This sequence joins TRBV5-6 and TRBJ1-2; maybe TRBD1 (6 bases). Germline assignment: CDR1 SGHDT and CDR2 YYEEEE. V was clipped by 0 bases and J by 2 bases, with 11 bases between them. The CDR3 runs 15 residues. DNA for the CDR3: TGTGCCAGCAGCTTGGGGACAGCGAAAAACTATGGCTACACCTTC. Translation: CASSLGTAKNYGYTF.

J is TRBJ2-5 and V is TRBV4-1; D is possibly TRBD1 (5 bases). CDR3 length: 14 residues. Germline V gives CDR1 MGHRA, CDR2 YSYEKL. Trimming cost V 3 bases and J 1 base, with 9 bases left between them. The CDR3 coding sequence is TGCGCCAGCAGCCATATAAGGGGCCAAGAGACCCAGTACTTC. Amino acid sequence: CASSHIRGQETQYF.

The V gene is TRBV2, the J gene TRBJ2-7; 8 positions match TRBD2. The CDR3 totals 13 residues. Germline V gene sequence: CDR1 SNHLY, CDR2 FYNNEI. Trimming took 5 bases from V and 4 from J; bases not matched to a gene: 4. The CDR3 sequence: CASSTGGGYEQYF. The CDR3 DNA is TGTGCCAGCAGTACCGGGGGGGGGTACGAGCAGTACTTC.

The genes are TRBV19 and TRBJ1-3; D remains ambiguous. Per the germline V gene, CDR1 is LNHDA and CDR2 is SQIVND (reference sequence). V was trimmed by 7 bases and J by 0 bases, leaving 13 bases between them. The CDR3 extends over 15 amino acids. CDR3 DNA: TGTGCCAGTACCCTTCGAGGAGGCTCTGGAAACACCATATATTTT. Encoded protein: CASTLRGGSGNTIYF.

The chain carries TRBV6-4 and TRBJ1-1; D possibly corresponds to TRBD1 (6 bases). Germline CDR1 MRHNA, CDR2 SNTAGT. The CDR3 length is 15 residues. The ends were cut back, 4 bases at V and 4 bases at J, with 16 bases in the middle. CDR3 sequence (DNA): TGTGCCAGCAGTGGTAGGGGGGGGCAAAGCACTGAAGCTTTCTTT. Translated, it gives CASSGRGGQSTEAFF.

The rearrangement joins TRBV5-1 to TRBJ2-2; D might be TRBD1 (6 bases). Trimming shortened V by 4 bases and J by 3 bases, and 10 bases separated the two germline ends. There are 14 residues in the CDR3. CDR1 and CDR2 (germline): SGHRS, YFSETQ. For the CDR3, the DNA is TGCGCCAGCAGCCGTGACAGGTACACCGGGGAGCTGTTTTTT. It yields the protein CASSRDRYTGELFF.

V and J are TRBV5-1 and TRBJ1-1, with a possible D match to TRBD1 (5 bases). CDR1 and CDR2 from the germline V gene are SGHRS and YFSETQ. V was clipped by 0 bases and J by 1 base, with 7 bases between them. The CDR3 runs 14 residues. For the CDR3, the DNA is TGCGCCAGCAGCTTGGCAGACAGGAACACTGAAGCTTTCTTT. Amino acids: CASSLADRNTEAFF.

This clone was recorded only once. The V and J genes are TRBV2 and TRBJ1-1, with 9 positions matching TRBD1. V lost 6 bases to trimming and J lost 5 bases; unmatched junction nucleotides: 7. The CDR3 is 14 residues long. Germline CDR1 is SNHLY and CDR2 is FYNNEI. CDR3 loop: CASSPGQGVTEAFF. The CDR3 DNA reads TGTGCCAGCAGCCCGGGACAGGGAGTGACTGAAGCTTTCTTT.

This clone was counted a few times. The CDR3 loop is CASSIQGQKNQPQHF. The CDR3 nucleotides are TGTGCCAGTAGTATACAAGGACAGAAGAATCAGCCCCAGCATTTT. The chain couples TRBV19 to TRBJ1-5; D might be TRBD1 (6 bases). This CDR3 has 15 amino acids. Trimming stripped 2 bases from V and 4 bases from J, with 12 bases between. From germline, CDR1 is LNHDA and CDR2 SQIVND (reference sequence). Looking up the rest from reference TRBV19 and TRBJ1-5 gives the full variable domain: DGGITQSPKYLFRKEGQNVTLSCEQNLNHDAMYWYRQDPGQGLRLIYYSQIVNDFQKGDIAEGYSVSREKKESFPLTVTSAQKNPTAFYLCASSIQGQKNQPQHFGDGTRLSIL.

V and J are TRBV2 and TRBJ1-6, with 11 nucleotides matching TRBD1. The CDR3 has 16 amino acids. From germline, CDR1 is SNHLY and CDR2 FYNNEI. V lost 4 bases to trimming and J lost 3 bases; unmatched junction nucleotides: 2. DNA of the CDR3: TGTGCCAGCAGTGGGACAGGGGGCTTCTATAATTCACCCCTCCACTTT. This translates into CASSGTGGFYNSPLHF.

The chain has TRBV5-1 and TRBJ2-5, with 8 bases fitting TRBD2. This CDR3 contains 13 residues. V shed 4 bases, J shed 4 bases, and the junction held 3 bases outside the gene matches. Germline V gene sequence: CDR1 SGHRS, CDR2 YFSETQ. Here the CDR3 reads CASSPGGIETQYF. The DNA for the CDR3 is TGCGCCAGCAGCCCGGGAGGGATAGAGACCCAGTACTTC.

The rearrangement joins TRBV7-2 to TRBJ1-5; D is unresolved. The CDR3 has 14 residues. V was cut by 1 base and J by 6 bases, with 10 bases left in between. Germline V gene sequence: CDR1 SGHTA, CDR2 FQGNSA. CDR3 in amino acids: CASSLGEGAQPQHF. The CDR3 nucleotides are TGTGCCAGCAGCTTAGGGGAGGGAGCTCAGCCCCAGCATTTT.

The chain couples TRBV7-2 to TRBJ1-2, with 7 bases fitting TRBD1. V dropped 5 bases and J dropped 8; count of bases not matched to a gene: 11. This CDR3 is 14 amino acids long. CDR1 and CDR2 (germline): SGHTA, FQGNSA. CDR3 sequence reads: CASSPGQDWGGYTF. CDR3 DNA sequence: TGTGCCAGCAGCCCCGGACAGGACTGGGGAGGCTACACCTTC. The full variable domain, in which reference TRBV7-2 and TRBJ1-2 provide the parts outside the CDR3, is GAGVSQSPSNKVTEKGKDVELRCDPISGHTALYWYRQSLGQGLEFLIYFQGNSAPDKSGLPSDRFSAERTGGSVSTLTIQRTQQEDSAVYLCASSPGQDWGGYTFGSGTRLTVV.